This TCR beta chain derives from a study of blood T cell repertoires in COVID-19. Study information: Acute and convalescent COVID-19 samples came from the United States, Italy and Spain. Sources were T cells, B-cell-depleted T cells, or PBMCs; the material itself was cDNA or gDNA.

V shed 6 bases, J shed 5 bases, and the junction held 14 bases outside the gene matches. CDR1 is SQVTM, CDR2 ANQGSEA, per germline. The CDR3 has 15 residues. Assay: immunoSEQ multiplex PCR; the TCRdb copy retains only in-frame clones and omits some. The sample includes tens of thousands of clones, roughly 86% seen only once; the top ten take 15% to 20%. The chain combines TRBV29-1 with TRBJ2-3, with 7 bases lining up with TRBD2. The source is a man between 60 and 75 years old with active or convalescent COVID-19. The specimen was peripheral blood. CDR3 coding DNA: TGCAGCGTGGGCACGATGAGCGGGGTGATAGATACGCAGTATTTT. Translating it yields CSVGTMSGVIDTQYF.